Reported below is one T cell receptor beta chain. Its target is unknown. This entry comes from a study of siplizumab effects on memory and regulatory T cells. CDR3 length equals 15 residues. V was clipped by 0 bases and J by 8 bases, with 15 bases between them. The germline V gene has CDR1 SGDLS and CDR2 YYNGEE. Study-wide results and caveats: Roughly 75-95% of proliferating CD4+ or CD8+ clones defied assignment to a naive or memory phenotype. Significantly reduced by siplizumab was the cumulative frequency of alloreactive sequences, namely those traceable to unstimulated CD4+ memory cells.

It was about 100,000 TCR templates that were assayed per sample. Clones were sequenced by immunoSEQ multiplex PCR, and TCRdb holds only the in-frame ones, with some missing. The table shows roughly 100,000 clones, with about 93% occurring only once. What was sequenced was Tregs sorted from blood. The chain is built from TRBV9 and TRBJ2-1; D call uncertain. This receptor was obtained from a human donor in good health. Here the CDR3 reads CASSVATQAVHEQFF. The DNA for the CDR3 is TGTGCCAGCAGCGTAGCTACCCAGGCGGTACATGAGCAGTTCTTC.